What follows are 26 T cell receptor beta chains derived from one specimen sequenced in a study of identical twins. Each CDR3 protein gets one entry after TCRdb re-called the 5' RACE reads with MiXCR. The data show about 720,000 distinct CDR3 sequences, over 15% seen once. This same sample was also taken into another study, of T cells expressing NK-cell markers.

Sequenced sample: PBMCs. The receptors stem from a woman younger than 30 in good health.

This clonotype occurred a few times. This chain joins TRBV20-1 and TRBJ2-2, with D hard to call. The germline gives CDR1 DFQATT, CDR2 SNEGSKA (reference sequence). This CDR3 is built from 14 residues. Trimming left V 1 base short and J 6 bases short, with 12 bases between. The CDR3 sequence: CSARAPNSPGELFF. In DNA, the CDR3 is TGCAGTGCTAGAGCCCCTAATTCCCCCGGGGAGCTGTTTTTT.

Only a few counts were recorded for this clonotype. The rearrangement joins TRBV7-9 to TRBJ2-7; D gene uncertain. This CDR3 has 12 residues. Germline V gene lookup returns CDR1 SEHNR and CDR2 FQNEAQ (reference sequence). The V end lost 5 bases, the J end lost 3 bases, and 8 bases lay between the germline ends. CDR3 coding DNA: TGTGCCAGCAGCCCCCAGTTCTACGAGCAGTACTTC. Protein: CASSPQFYEQYF.

The chain combines TRBV20-1 with TRBJ2-1; TRBD2 aligns across 8 bases. The CDR3 has 14 residues. Germline V CDR1 and CDR2: DFQATT, SNEGSKA (reference sequence). Germline trimming cut 6 bases from V and 7 bases from J; bases unmatched to any gene: 11. The CDR3 nucleotides read TGCAGTGCCATAGCACTAGCGGATATAAATGAGCAGTTCTTC. This sequence encodes CSAIALADINEQFF.

This clonotype was recorded at least ten times. This chain uses TRBV6-5 with TRBJ2-5, with unresolved D. V dropped 4 bases and J dropped 2 bases, with 8 bases sitting between them. Germline lookup yields CDR1 MNHEY and CDR2 SVGAGI. The CDR3 runs to 13 residues. The CDR3 loop reads CASSFLLQETQYF. The CDR3 nucleotides read TGTGCCAGCAGTTTTCTCTTACAAGAGACCCAGTACTTC.

J is TRBJ2-2 and V is TRBV6-2 or TRBV6-3; possible D gene TRBD2, 5 bases. Trimming left V 2 bases short and J 3 bases short, with 10 bases between. The CDR3 spans 15 residues. The germline gives CDR1 MNHEY, CDR2 SVGEGT. CDR3 DNA: TGTGCCAGCAGTTACCCGAGGGTTTACACCGGGGAGCTGTTTTTT. Encoded protein: CASSYPRVYTGELFF.

In this sample, this clonotype turned up many times. This sequence joins TRBV5-1 and TRBJ1-5, with D uncertain. Trimming took 0 bases from V and 0 from J, leaving 7 bases between them. Per the germline V gene, CDR1 is SGHRS and CDR2 is YFSETQ. The CDR3 spans 15 residues. The CDR3, as DNA: TGCGCCAGCAGCTTGGACGGGGATAGCAATCAGCCCCAGCATTTT. It encodes CASSLDGDSNQPQHF.

This clonotype was detected ten times or more. This chain links TRBV29-1 with TRBJ2-1; 11 bases line up with TRBD2. V lost 4 bases to trimming and J lost 1 base; unmatched junction nucleotides: 9. Germline CDR1 SQVTM, CDR2 ANQGSEA. The CDR3 totals 17 residues. This CDR3 is CSVGTSGYVESYNEQFF. CDR3 nucleotides: TGCAGCGTTGGGACTAGCGGGTACGTGGAGTCCTACAATGAGCAGTTCTTC.

This clonotype was seen more than once but under ten times. This chain joins TRBV18 and TRBJ1-2, with 7 positions matching TRBD1. Germline V gives CDR1 KGHSH, CDR2 LQKENI. The CDR3 totals 13 residues. The trim removed 8 bases at V and 3 bases at J, leaving 6 bases unmatched. The CDR3 coding sequence is TGTGCCAGCCTTAACACAGGGGACTATGGCTACACCTTC. Translated, it gives CASLNTGDYGYTF.

The chain links TRBV7-9 to TRBJ1-2; weak D call: TRBD1 (5 bases). From germline, CDR1 is SEHNR and CDR2 FQNEAQ (reference sequence). The CDR3 is 14 residues long. V gave up 10 bases and J gave up 4 bases, with 19 bases separating them. CDR3 region: CATGTPGLGYGYTF. CDR3 in DNA: TGTGCCACCGGTACACCAGGGCTCGGCTATGGCTACACCTTC.

The chain recombines TRBV21-1 with TRBJ1-2; the table assigns TRBD1, which was not confirmed against the DNA. TRBV21-1 is a pseudogene locus. This CDR3 contains 14 residues. The DNA of the CDR3 is TGTGCCAGCAGCAATATTAGCAGGGTCTATGGCTACACCTTC. Translated: CASSNISRVYGYTF.

The V gene is TRBV9, the J gene TRBJ2-3; D could derive from TRBD1 or TRBD2 (5 bases each). This CDR3 is 17 amino acids long. V lost 0 bases and J lost 6, with 20 bases in between. Germline loops: CDR1 SGDLS, CDR2 YYNGEE. The CDR3 region has the DNA TGTGCCAGCAGCGTAGGAATGGGGGTAGTCATTTCCGATACGCAGTATTTT. As protein: CASSVGMGVVISDTQYF. The full variable domain, completed using reference TRBV9 and TRBJ2-3, is DSGVTQTPKHLITATGQRVTLRCSPRSGDLSVYWYQQSLDQGLQFLIQYYNGEERAKGNILERFSAQQFPDLHSELNLSSLELGDSALYFCASSVGMGVVISDTQYFGPGTRLTVL.

This clonotype was detected a few times. The chain uses TRBV12-3 or TRBV12-4 and TRBJ2-1; TRBD2 matches at 7 bases. V dropped 6 bases and J dropped 5; count of bases not matched to a gene: 10. CDR3 length equals 15 residues. The CDR3, as DNA: TGTGCCAGCAGGGTCAGACTAGCACAGGACAATGAGCAGTTCTTC. Amino acids: CASRVRLAQDNEQFF.

This clonotype was observed a handful of times. V is TRBV7-9 and J is TRBJ1-5; D gene uncertain. Germline CDR1 is SEHNR and CDR2 is FQNEAQ (reference sequence). V was shortened by 4 bases and J by 3 bases, with 7 bases between the two germline ends. The CDR3 loop spans 13 amino acids. In DNA, the CDR3 is TGTGCCAGCAGCTCGGAGGTCAATCAGCCCCAGCATTTT. Translation: CASSSEVNQPQHF.

The chain joins TRBV2 to TRBJ2-2; D not certain. Germline lookup yields CDR1 SNHLY and CDR2 FYNNEI. The germline V and J ends were trimmed by 4 bases and 8 bases, with 5 bases remaining between them. This CDR3 contains 11 residues. The CDR3 loop reads CASSAEGELFF. The CDR3 DNA follows: TGTGCCAGCAGTGCTGAAGGGGAGCTGTTTTTT. The full variable domain, in which reference TRBV2 and TRBJ2-2 provide the parts outside the CDR3, is EPEVTQTPSHQVTQMGQEVILRCVPISNHLYFYWYRQILGQKVEFLVSFYNNEISEKSEIFDDQFSVERPDGSNFTLKIRSTKLEDSAMYFCASSAEGELFFGEGSRLTVL.

There are a few counts of this clonotype. This chain connects TRBV2 to TRBJ2-5; D is uncertain. Germline CDR1 is SNHLY and CDR2 is FYNNEI. Trimming shortened V by 9 bases and J by 5 bases, and 7 bases separated the two germline ends. The CDR3 is made up of 10 amino acids. In DNA form, the CDR3 reads TGTGCCAGTAGGGTGGAGACCCAGTACTTC. Protein product: CASRVETQYF.

This clonotype was counted many times. The CDR3 sequence: CASVPAQGTHNEQFF. The DNA of the CDR3 is TGTGCCAGCGTTCCGGCTCAGGGCACCCACAATGAGCAGTTCTTC. The chain carries TRBV12-3 or TRBV12-4 and TRBJ2-1; a weak D match, TRBD1 (5 bases). This CDR3 spans 15 amino acids. Between the trimmed V and J ends, which lost 8 bases and 5 bases, there was a span of 19 bases.

This clonotype was counted ten times or more. The CDR3 reads CASSLAASYNEQFF. The CDR3 bases are TGTGCCAGCAGCCTAGCGGCCTCCTACAATGAGCAGTTCTTC. The V gene is TRBV5-5, the J gene TRBJ2-1; 7 bases match TRBD2. Germline V gene lookup returns CDR1 SGHKS and CDR2 YYEKEE (reference sequence). The junction had 1 base not matched to a gene; V was cut back by 4 bases and J by 0 bases. This CDR3 region has 14 residues. The entire variable domain, with the rest obtained from reference TRBV5-5 and TRBJ2-1, is as follows: DAGVTQSPTHLIKTRGQQVTLRCSPISGHKSVSWYQQVLGQGPQFIFQYYEKEERGRGNFPDRFSARQFPNYSSELNVNALLLGDSALYLCASSLAASYNEQFFGPGTRLTVL.

This rearrangement joins TRBV4-3 to TRBJ1-1; D gene uncertain. CDR1 is LGHNA, CDR2 YSLEER, per germline. The length of the CDR3 is 15 residues. With 4 bases removed from V and 0 bases from J, the gap between germline ends came to 12 bases. The CDR3 coding sequence is TGCGCCAGCAGCCCGAGTAGTCAGATGAACACTGAAGCTTTCTTT. Its protein product is CASSPSSQMNTEAFF.

The chain uses TRBV6-6 and TRBJ2-5; D possibly matches TRBD1 or TRBD2 (6 bases each). Looked up from germline, CDR1 is MNHNY and CDR2 is SVGAGI (reference sequence). This CDR3 comprises 13 residues. With 2 bases removed from V and 5 bases from J, the gap between germline ends came to 9 bases. The CDR3 loop is CASSYRGPETQYF. The CDR3 region has the DNA TGTGCCAGCAGTTACCGGGGGCCTGAGACCCAGTACTTC.

The chain's CDR3 is CASSLDTGSHEQFF. CDR3 bases: TGTGCCAGCAGCTTAGATACAGGGTCCCATGAGCAGTTCTTC. The chain links TRBV7-9 to TRBJ2-1, with a weak D call TRBD1 (6 bases). The CDR3 loop spans 14 amino acids. Germline V CDR1 and CDR2: SEHNR, FQNEAQ (reference sequence). Deletions cut 1 base from V and 8 bases from J, with 12 bases between.

The CDR3 coding sequence is TGTGCCAGCAGCTTGGGACGGGACACCTATGGCTACACCTTC. Translating it yields CASSLGRDTYGYTF. The chain combines TRBV5-5 with TRBJ1-2, with a possible D match to TRBD1 (6 bases). V lost 0 bases and J 4 bases, leaving 10 bases between the germline ends. The CDR3 is made up of 14 amino acids. Germline CDR1 SGHKS, CDR2 YYEKEE (reference sequence).

The genes are TRBV6-2 or TRBV6-3 and TRBJ2-1; 7 nucleotides align to TRBD2. With V trimmed by 9 bases and J by 2 bases, 13 bases remained unmatched. Germline V gene lookup returns CDR1 MNHEY and CDR2 SVGEGT. This CDR3 spans 16 amino acids. The CDR3 nucleotides read TGTGCCAGTTCCCGAGGATGGGGGGGGGCCTACAATGAGCAGTTCTTC. It translates to CASSRGWGGAYNEQFF.

This sequence joins TRBV12-3 or TRBV12-4 and TRBJ2-1; TRBD2 matches 10 bases. CDR3 length: 18 amino acids. V lost 6 bases to trimming and J lost 3 bases; unmatched junction nucleotides: 14. CDR3 DNA sequence: TGTGCCAGCAGGAAGGGAAAAATAGGACTAGCGGACTACAATGAGCAGTTCTTC. Translating it yields CASRKGKIGLADYNEQFF.

The chain has TRBV5-1 and TRBJ2-7; 10 bases agree with TRBD1. The length of the CDR3 is 14 residues. The J segment lost 6 bases and the V segment lost 3 bases, leaving 6 bases of the junction unmatched. CDR1 is SGHRS, CDR2 YFSETQ, per germline. The CDR3 DNA reads TGCGCCAGCAGCTCCGACAGGGGGCCTGGCGAGCAGTACTTC. Translated, it gives CASSSDRGPGEQYF.

The table lists this clonotype with a few counts. This chain joins TRBV7-9 and TRBJ2-5; 10 bases line up with TRBD1. The CDR3 length is 16 residues. Germline values: CDR1 SEHNR, CDR2 FQNEAQ (reference sequence). V was clipped by 5 bases and J by 5 bases; unmatched bases: 11. CDR3 amino acids: CASSTDRGHLMETQYF. Written as DNA, the CDR3 is TGTGCCAGCAGCACCGACAGGGGGCATTTGATGGAGACCCAGTACTTC.

The chain links TRBV10-3 to TRBJ1-2; D is uncertain. V shed 6 bases and J shed 8 bases, with 13 bases lying between them. Germline values: CDR1 ENHRY, CDR2 SYGVKD. This CDR3 contains 12 residues. CDR3 residues: CAIRGEGWGYTF. Here the CDR3 DNA reads TGTGCCATCAGAGGAGAGGGCTGGGGCTACACCTTC.